The 19 T cell receptor beta chains presented below share a single source sample, sequenced in a study of cytomegalovirus exposure and HLA in healthy donors. Only in-frame clones appear in the TCRdb table, and some are missing; sequencing was by immunoSEQ multiplex PCR. The sample includes about 180,000 clones, around 86% seen only once; the top ten take roughly 2.5%. Sequenced sample: PBMCs. The receptors come from a man younger than 35 in good health and CMV-seropositive.

V and J are TRBV28 and TRBJ2-1, with TRBD1 matching 8 bases. This CDR3 region has 13 residues. The V gene end was trimmed by 6 bases and the J gene end by 5 bases; junction bases not matched to a gene: 3. CDR1 and CDR2 (germline): MDHEN, SYDVKM. CDR3 sequence (DNA): TGTGCCAGCAGCCAACAGGGGGACAATGAGCAGTTCTTC. It specifies CASSQQGDNEQFF. Using reference TRBV28 and TRBJ2-1 for the parts outside the CDR3, the full variable domain is DVKVTQSSRYLVKRTGEKVFLECVQDMDHENMFWYRQDPGLGLRLIYFSYDVKMKEKGDIPEGYSVSREKKERFSLILESASTNQTSMYLCASSQQGDNEQFFGPGTRLTVL.

This clone showed up just once. The chain has TRBV18 and TRBJ2-2; tentatively, D is TRBD1 (5 bases). Trimming left V 6 bases short and J 2 bases short, with 19 bases between. The CDR3 covers 17 residues. The V gene's germline CDR1 is KGHSH and CDR2 LQKENI. The CDR3 here is CASSLLDSLQNTGELFF. The CDR3 coding sequence is TGTGCCAGCTCCCTCTTAGACAGTCTCCAAAACACCGGGGAGCTGTTTTTT.

This sequence joins TRBV30 and TRBJ1-5; TRBD1 might be the D (5 bases). From germline, CDR1 is GTSNPN and CDR2 SVGIG (reference sequence). Trimming removed 1 base at V and 3 bases at J, with 7 bases between. This CDR3 contains 13 residues. The chain's CDR3 is CAWSGGDNQPQHF. The CDR3 nucleotides are TGTGCCTGGAGTGGGGGGGACAATCAGCCCCAGCATTTT.

The genes are TRBV30 and TRBJ2-1, with 15 bases lining up with TRBD2. The J segment lost 0 bases and the V segment lost 1 base, leaving 1 base of the junction unmatched. From germline, CDR1 is GTSNPN and CDR2 SVGIG (reference sequence). The CDR3 is made up of 17 amino acids. For the CDR3, the DNA is TGTGCCTGGAGTGGGACTAGCGGGGGGGCCTCCTACAATGAGCAGTTCTTC. It is translated as CAWSGTSGGASYNEQFF.

The chain recombines TRBV27 with TRBJ1-4; tentative D call: TRBD1 (6 bases). V lost 2 bases to trimming and J lost 8 bases, with 24 bases between them. In germline, CDR1 is MNHEY, CDR2 SMNVEV (reference sequence). The CDR3 spans 18 residues. The CDR3, as DNA: TGTGCCAGCAGTTTAACGGGGGGACGGGGCAGGGGAGGAGAAAAACTGTTTTTT. As protein: CASSLTGGRGRGGEKLFF. The full variable domain, its missing parts supplied by reference TRBV27 and TRBJ1-4, is EAQVTQNPRYLITVTGKKLTVTCSQNMNHEYMSWYRQDPGLGLRQIYYSMNVEVTDKGDVPEGYKVSRKEKRNFPLILESPSPNQTSLYFCASSLTGGRGRGGEKLFFGSGTQLSVL.

The rearrangement joins TRBV28 to TRBJ2-1; 8 bases agree with TRBD2. The germline V gene encodes CDR1 MDHEN and CDR2 SYDVKM. There are 15 residues in the CDR3. V trimming: 8 bases; J trimming: 4 bases; junction bases outside the gene matches: 10. CDR3 residues: CASSNPIAGYNEQFF. The CDR3 bases are TGTGCCAGCTCAAACCCAATAGCGGGGTACAATGAGCAGTTCTTC.

The chain carries TRBV28 and TRBJ2-7, with 7 bases lining up with TRBD1. The CDR3 length is 17 residues. Trimming at V came to 5 bases and at J to 1 base, leaving 14 bases not matched to a gene. Germline CDR1 and CDR2: MDHEN and SYDVKM. In DNA form, the CDR3 reads TGTGCCAGCAGTAAGGGGACAGTTACATCCGAATCCTACGAGCAGTACTTC. Protein sequence: CASSKGTVTSESYEQYF.

The table lists this clone with a count of one. The V and J genes are TRBV7-2 and TRBJ1-2; no firm D call. The CDR3 is 13 residues long. V lost 5 bases and J lost 6, with 13 bases in between. Germline-derived CDR1 and CDR2 are SGHTA and FQGNSA. The CDR3 DNA reads as TGTGCCAGCAGCCCGTGGGCAGGCGATGGCTACACCTTC. Translating it yields CASSPWAGDGYTF.

The chain employs TRBV10-3 and TRBJ2-3, with 9 bases lining up with TRBD2. J was trimmed by 0 bases and V by 7 bases; bases with no gene match: 17. CDR1 and CDR2 (germline): ENHRY, SYGVKD. This CDR3 is built from 19 residues. The CDR3 here is CAITPSERASGISTDTQYF. Written as DNA, the CDR3 is TGTGCCATCACCCCGAGCGAACGGGCTAGCGGGATTAGCACAGATACGCAGTATTTT.

This sequence joins TRBV7-6 and TRBJ2-1; 9 bases fit TRBD2. Germline CDR1 and CDR2: SGHVS and FNYEAQ. J lost 5 bases, V lost 1 base, and 6 bases had no gene match. The CDR3 consists of 16 residues. CDR3 sequence: CASSLVASGINNEQFF. CDR3 nucleotide sequence: TGTGCCAGCAGCTTAGTCGCTAGCGGGATAAACAATGAGCAGTTCTTC.

This chain links TRBV4-2 with TRBJ2-3; weak D call: TRBD1 (5 bases). V lost 4 bases and J lost 2, with 7 bases in between. The length of the CDR3 is 13 residues. Per the germline V gene, CDR1 is LGHNA and CDR2 is YNFKEQ. Here the CDR3 reads CASSRRVTDTQYF. CDR3 nucleotides: TGTGCCAGCAGCCGCAGGGTCACAGATACGCAGTATTTT.

V gene TRBV7-9 combines with J gene TRBJ2-4, with a weak D call TRBD2 (6 bases). The germline V gene encodes CDR1 SEHNR and CDR2 FQNEAQ (reference sequence). Trimming took off 5 bases at V and 0 bases at J, with 11 bases between the two ends. CDR3 length equals 15 residues. The CDR3 region is CASSRDFLAKNIQYF. The CDR3 coding sequence is TGTGCCAGCAGCCGGGACTTCCTAGCCAAAAACATTCAGTACTTC.

The CDR3 DNA reads TGTGCCAGCTCGGAGACGAACACCGGGGAGCTGTTTTTT. Amino acids: CASSETNTGELFF. V usage is TRBV28 and J usage is TRBJ2-2; no firm D call. CDR1 is MDHEN and CDR2 is SYDVKM in the germline V gene. V lost 8 bases to trimming and J lost 0 bases, with 7 bases between them. This CDR3 is 13 amino acids long.

In nucleotides, the CDR3 is TGTGCCAGCAGCCGCGTGGAGGGGGGCTACACCTTC. Protein: CASSRVEGGYTF. The chain recombines TRBV9 with TRBJ1-2; D might be TRBD1 (5 bases). Germline V gene lookup returns CDR1 SGDLS and CDR2 YYNGEE. This CDR3 spans 12 amino acids. The V and J ends lost 4 bases and 8 bases respectively, with 12 bases between them.

The chain carries TRBV10-3 and TRBJ2-2; 13 bases match TRBD2. This CDR3 spans 15 amino acids. The V gene end was trimmed by 10 bases and the J gene end by 6 bases; junction bases not matched to a gene: 8. CDR1 and CDR2 (germline): ENHRY, SYGVKD. This chain's CDR3 is CATGLAGDLAGELFF. The CDR3 bases are TGTGCCACAGGACTAGCGGGAGATCTTGCCGGGGAGCTGTTTTTT.

The genes are TRBV28 and TRBJ2-3, with D possibly being TRBD2 (7 bases). V lost 7 bases, J lost 7 bases, and 18 bases lay in between. Germline V gives CDR1 MDHEN, CDR2 SYDVKM. The CDR3 runs 14 residues. The CDR3 DNA is TGTGCCAGCACCCGTGCTGGGGGGGCGAATACGCAGTATTTT. Encoded protein: CASTRAGGANTQYF.

The chain joins TRBV7-3 to TRBJ2-2, with a possible D match to TRBD1 (5 bases). The CDR3 is 15 residues long. Trimming took 7 bases from V and 1 from J, leaving 13 bases between them. CDR1 is SGHTA and CDR2 is FQGTGA in the germline V gene. CDR3 sequence: CASTPITGNTGELFF. DNA for the CDR3: TGTGCCAGCACCCCTATCACAGGGAACACCGGGGAGCTGTTTTTT.

The chain employs TRBV7-9 and TRBJ2-1; 7 nucleotides match TRBD2. There are 16 residues in the CDR3. The junction had 14 bases not matched to a gene; V was cut back by 5 bases and J by 7 bases. CDR1 is SEHNR and CDR2 is FQNEAQ in the germline V gene (reference sequence). The CDR3 loop is CASSPRLRPGGNEQFF. DNA of the CDR3: TGTGCCAGCAGCCCGCGGCTGCGACCGGGGGGAAATGAGCAGTTCTTC.

This clone was counted once. The V call is TRBV7-2, the J call TRBJ1-5, with 7 positions matching TRBD1. Germline CDR1 reads SGHTA; CDR2 reads FQGNSA. The CDR3 spans 14 residues. Trimming took 5 bases from V and 6 from J; bases not matched to a gene: 7. DNA of the CDR3: TGTGCCAGCAGCCCAAGGGGGCTAGGTCAGCCCCAGCATTTT. Amino acid sequence: CASSPRGLGQPQHF.